These 25 T cell receptor beta chains were all obtained from the same sample, sequenced in a study of beta chain features in type 1 diabetes. The study reverse transcribed the entire isolated RNA, so it sequenced expressed TCRB transcripts. Profiled with immunoSEQ multiplex PCR; TCRdb holds only in-frame clones, not every one. The sample carries 150,000 to 180,000 clones, about 8.1% recorded once. The specimen sequenced was central memory CD4+ T cells from blood. These receptors were collected from a man between 18 and 29 years old in good health.

A few counts support this clone. The chain employs TRBV7-2 and TRBJ1-1; D is perhaps TRBD1 (5 bases). Germline lookup yields CDR1 SGHTA and CDR2 FQGNSA. The CDR3 is 13 residues long. V dropped 5 bases and J dropped 7 bases, with 14 bases sitting between them. CDR3 bases: TGTGCCAGCAGCCCGTACACAGGCGTTGAAGCTTTCTTT. Translating it yields CASSPYTGVEAFF.

This sequence joins TRBV2 and TRBJ1-6; 9 bases map to TRBD1. Unmatched junction bases numbered 3, after V lost 6 bases and J lost 3 bases. The CDR3 sequence is 15 residues long. Germline V gene data show CDR1 as SNHLY and CDR2 as FYNNEI. The DNA for the CDR3 is TGTGCCAGCAGCCCGGGACAGGGCTATAATTCACCCCTCCACTTT. This gives the protein CASSPGQGYNSPLHF.

The chain is built from TRBV11-2 and TRBJ1-1, with TRBD1 matching 12 bases. Germline V gene lookup returns CDR1 SGHAT and CDR2 FQNNGV. V shed 5 bases and J 2 bases; nucleotides not matched to a gene: 6. The CDR3 runs 16 residues. CDR3 in DNA: TGTGCCAGCAGCACCCGGGACAGGGGGCGTAACACTGAAGCTTTCTTT. Its protein product is CASSTRDRGRNTEAFF. Full variable domain (remainder filled in from reference TRBV11-2 and TRBJ1-1): EAGVAQSPRYKIIEKRQSVAFWCNPISGHATLYWYQQILGQGPKLLIQFQNNGVVDDSQLPKDRFSAERLKGVDSTLKIQPAKLEDSAVYLCASSTRDRGRNTEAFFGQGTRLTVV.

This clone was picked up many times. V usage is TRBV11-2 and J usage is TRBJ1-1; 7 bases line up with TRBD1. The CDR3 runs to 15 residues. The germline V gene has CDR1 SGHAT and CDR2 FQNNGV. Trimming took 5 bases from V and 1 from J; bases not matched to a gene: 7. CDR3 in amino acids: CASSRRGQRNTEAFF. The CDR3 DNA sequence: TGTGCCAGCAGCCGCCGGGGACAGAGGAACACTGAAGCTTTCTTT.

The V gene is TRBV28, the J gene TRBJ1-5; D possibly corresponds to TRBD1 (5 bases). The CDR3 is 14 amino acids. CDR1 and CDR2 from the germline V gene are MDHEN and SYDVKM. Trimming took off 1 base at V and 7 bases at J, with 11 bases between the two ends. CDR3 residues: CASSLSQGRQPQHF. DNA of the CDR3: TGTGCCAGCAGTTTATCGCAGGGAAGGCAGCCCCAGCATTTT.

This clone was seen repeatedly, ten times or more. The chain combines TRBV19 with TRBJ2-1; D unresolved. V was clipped by 6 bases and J by 4 bases, with 10 bases between them. Germline CDR1 LNHDA, CDR2 SQIVND (reference sequence). The CDR3 sequence is 13 residues long. This chain's CDR3 is CASSALRYNEQFF. The DNA for the CDR3 is TGTGCCAGTAGCGCCCTACGGTACAATGAGCAGTTCTTC.

This clone has more than one count but fewer than ten. The V gene is TRBV4-2, the J gene TRBJ1-4; 9 nucleotides line up with TRBD1. After removal of 3 bases from V and 4 bases from J, the junction contained 3 bases not matched to a gene. CDR3 size: 15 residues. Germline V gene lookup returns CDR1 LGHNA and CDR2 YNFKEQ. CDR3 amino acids: CASSQPGQGNEKLFF. CDR3 nucleotides: TGTGCCAGCAGCCAGCCGGGACAGGGTAATGAAAAACTGTTTTTT.

This chain links TRBV11-3 with TRBJ2-5; TRBD2 aligns across 11 bases. Germline V gene data show CDR1 as SGHNT and CDR2 as YENEEA. J gave up 3 bases and V 5 bases, and 5 bases lay outside the gene matches. The CDR3 consists of 15 residues. The DNA for the CDR3 is TGTGCCAGCAGCGCAAGGGGACTAGCGGAAGAGACCCAGTACTTC. This codes for CASSARGLAEETQYF.

This clone has a handful of counts. The chain employs TRBV5-1 and TRBJ1-1; TRBD1 agrees at 7 bases. Germline loops: CDR1 SGHRS, CDR2 YFSETQ. Trimming at V came to 6 bases and at J to 4 bases, leaving 3 bases not matched to a gene. The CDR3 is made up of 12 amino acids. The CDR3: CASKNRGTEAFF. The DNA for the CDR3 is TGCGCCAGCAAGAACAGGGGCACTGAAGCTTTCTTT.

This clone appeared a few times. The V call is TRBV30, the J call TRBJ2-7; 7 bases are shared with TRBD2. Germline lookup yields CDR1 GTSNPN and CDR2 SVGIG (reference sequence). CDR3 size: 15 residues. Losses at the gene ends were 4 bases for V and 7 bases for J; bases not matched to a gene: 16. In DNA, the CDR3 is TGTGCCTGGACGCCACGGCCCAGCGGGGCGGGGGAGCAGTACTTC. Its protein product is CAWTPRPSGAGEQYF.

This clone was detected a few times. The chain employs TRBV28 and TRBJ1-3, with D unresolved. CDR1 and CDR2 from the germline V gene are MDHEN and SYDVKM. Trimming removed 7 bases at V and 4 bases at J, with 8 bases between. The CDR3 loop spans 12 amino acids. The CDR3 here is CASNLQGNTIYF. The CDR3 DNA reads as TGTGCCAGCAACTTACAGGGAAACACCATATATTTT.

The sample holds many counts of this clone. The chain combines TRBV30 with TRBJ2-5; TRBD2 aligns across 14 bases. CDR1 is GTSNPN, CDR2 SVGIG, per germline (reference sequence). J was trimmed by 5 bases and V by 1 base; bases with no gene match: 0. The CDR3 is 14 amino acids. DNA for the CDR3: TGTGCCTGGAGTGGGACTAGCGGGAGGGAGACCCAGTACTTC. It encodes CAWSGTSGRETQYF.

V and J are TRBV27 and TRBJ2-7, with TRBD2 matching over 12 bases. From germline, CDR1 is MNHEY and CDR2 SMNVEV (reference sequence). The CDR3 sequence is 14 residues long. V shed 5 bases, J shed 4 bases, and the junction held 3 bases outside the gene matches. CDR3 in amino acids: CASSLTSGSYEQYF. Written as DNA, the CDR3 is TGTGCCAGCAGTCTGACTAGCGGGAGTTACGAGCAGTACTTC.

This clone was detected a few times. The V call is TRBV6-6, the J call TRBJ2-5; the D gene is possibly TRBD1 (5 bases). CDR3 length equals 15 residues. Germline lookup yields CDR1 MNHNY and CDR2 SVGAGI (reference sequence). V was shortened by 5 bases and J by 5 bases, with 18 bases between the two germline ends. The CDR3 loop is CASSPFDQGSETQYF. The CDR3, as DNA: TGTGCCAGCAGTCCCTTCGATCAGGGTTCGGAGACCCAGTACTTC.

This clone has more than one count but fewer than ten. The J gene is TRBJ1-3, the V gene TRBV6-5; D is undetermined. CDR1 and CDR2 (germline): MNHEY, SVGAGI. The V and J ends lost 6 bases and 0 bases respectively, with 9 bases between them. There are 14 residues in the CDR3. CDR3 sequence: CASSGSLSGNTIYF. The CDR3 nucleotides read TGTGCCAGCAGCGGGTCCCTCTCTGGAAACACCATATATTTT.

This clone was seen at least ten times. This chain uses TRBV7-3 with TRBJ2-1; weak D call: TRBD2 (5 bases). Trimming took off 5 bases at V and 5 bases at J, with 13 bases between the two ends. Germline CDR1 SGHTA, CDR2 FQGTGA. CDR3 length: 14 residues. The chain's CDR3 is CASSLTRTDNEQFF. CDR3 in DNA: TGTGCCAGCAGCCTCACTAGGACTGACAATGAGCAGTTCTTC.

This clone showed up many times. The chain employs TRBV7-2 and TRBJ2-7; 9 bases agree with TRBD2. This CDR3 is 16 amino acids long. V lost 0 bases and J lost 2; bases outside the gene matches: 5. Germline values: CDR1 SGHTA, CDR2 FQGNSA. The CDR3 here is CASSLAPLAGTYEQYF. In DNA form, the CDR3 reads TGTGCCAGCAGCTTAGCGCCTCTAGCGGGGACCTACGAGCAGTACTTC.

This clone was counted ten times or more. The chain links TRBV7-9 to TRBJ2-7; D call uncertain. The germline V gene encodes CDR1 SEHNR and CDR2 FQNEAQ (reference sequence). CDR3 length equals 12 residues. Trimming shortened V by 3 bases and J by 3 bases, and 6 bases separated the two germline ends. CDR3 region: CASSFHSYEQYF. The CDR3 DNA is TGTGCCAGCAGCTTCCACAGCTACGAGCAGTACTTC. Complete variable domain (other parts from reference TRBV7-9 and TRBJ2-7): DTGVSQNPRHKITKRGQNVTFRCDPISEHNRLYWYRQTLGQGPEFLTYFQNEAQLEKSRLLSDRFSAERPKGSFSTLEIQRTEQGDSAMYLCASSFHSYEQYFGPGTRLTVT.

The CDR3 reads CASSLVGSGELFF. CDR3 sequence (DNA): TGTGCCAGCAGCTTAGTCGGTTCCGGGGAGCTGTTTTTT. The rearrangement joins TRBV11-2 to TRBJ2-2, with D unresolved. Germline-derived CDR1 and CDR2 are SGHAT and FQNNGV. CDR3 length: 13 amino acids. V lost 1 base to trimming and J lost 6 bases, with 6 bases between them.

V and J are TRBV28 and TRBJ2-1, with TRBD1 matching over 9 bases. The length of the CDR3 is 13 residues. Germline-derived CDR1 and CDR2 are MDHEN and SYDVKM. The trim removed 7 bases at V and 4 bases at J, leaving 2 bases unmatched. Here the CDR3 DNA reads TGTGCCAGCACGGGACAGGGATACAATGAGCAGTTCTTC. It specifies CASTGQGYNEQFF.

This sequence joins TRBV9 and TRBJ2-3, with 7 positions matching TRBD2. Germline loops: CDR1 SGDLS, CDR2 YYNGEE. The CDR3 length is 18 residues. Unmatched junction bases numbered 17, after V lost 4 bases and J lost 3 bases. The CDR3 reads CASSPGEGRGLMTDTQYF. DNA for the CDR3: TGTGCCAGCAGCCCCGGGGAGGGGCGGGGACTGATGACAGATACGCAGTATTTT. The whole variable domain, remainder taken from reference TRBV9 and TRBJ2-3, is DSGVTQTPKHLITATGQRVTLRCSPRSGDLSVYWYQQSLDQGLQFLIQYYNGEERAKGNILERFSAQQFPDLHSELNLSSLELGDSALYFCASSPGEGRGLMTDTQYFGPGTRLTVL.

The V and J genes are TRBV6-5 and TRBJ2-7; 7 nucleotides agree with TRBD2. Losses at the gene ends were 6 bases for V and 3 bases for J; bases not matched to a gene: 11. This CDR3 has 15 residues. CDR1 MNHEY and CDR2 SVGAGI come from the germline V gene. Here the CDR3 reads CASRPRGGQNYEQYF. The CDR3 nucleotides read TGTGCCAGCAGACCAAGGGGAGGGCAGAACTACGAGCAGTACTTC.

The rearrangement uses TRBV5-6 and TRBJ1-1; 7 positions agree with TRBD1. Germline trimming cut 4 bases from V and 3 bases from J; bases unmatched to any gene: 3. There are 13 residues in the CDR3. CDR1 SGHDT and CDR2 YYEEEE come from the germline V gene. The CDR3 is CASSPQGDTEAFF. The CDR3 nucleotides read TGTGCCAGCAGCCCGCAGGGGGACACTGAAGCTTTCTTT.

The chain recombines TRBV15 with TRBJ2-7; no definite D call. This CDR3 comprises 13 residues. Germline V lookup: CDR1 LNHNV, CDR2 YYDKDF (reference sequence). The ends were cut back, 5 bases at V and 3 bases at J, with 11 bases in the middle. The CDR3 bases are TGTGCCACCAGCCCAGGAACAATCTACGAGCAGTACTTC. It specifies CATSPGTIYEQYF.

This clone has at least ten counts. CDR3 amino acids: CASSEPRISGNIQYF. The DNA of the CDR3 is TGTGCCAGCAGCGAGCCCCGTATTTCCGGAAACATTCAGTACTTC. The gene calls are TRBV9 and TRBJ2-4; D not resolved. This CDR3 comprises 15 residues. V was cut by 3 bases and J by 6 bases, with 16 bases left in between. Germline CDR1 SGDLS, CDR2 YYNGEE.